This T cell receptor beta chain was observed in a study of T cell responses to AZD1222 COVID-19 vaccine. General study points: Mostly white British, mostly female donors; authors suggested clonal diversity may be underestimated. Only six or seven AZD1222 recipients were seropositive at baseline. Nearly half of spike-specific TCRs reportedly target unmutated variant regions.

Some clones are missing from TCRdb's copy, which holds only in-frame ones; the method was immunoSEQ multiplex PCR. The data hold approximately 170,000 clones, with more than 85% observed a single time. As to this clone: Its matching antigen is unknown.

The material sequenced was peripheral blood, taken on day 0 of AZD1222 vaccination. This TCR was sampled from an adult in good health.

Here the CDR3 reads CSVAMGLAEKLFF. As DNA, the CDR3 is TGCAGCGTTGCGATGGGGCTGGCTGAAAAACTGTTTTTT. J is TRBJ1-4 and V is TRBV29-1, with a tentative D call TRBD1 (5 bases). Germline V gene lookup returns CDR1 SQVTM and CDR2 ANQGSEA. Deletions cut 4 bases from V and 7 bases from J, with 13 bases between. The CDR3 has 13 amino acids.